Below are 18 T cell receptor beta chains sequenced from a single sample in a study of shared clonotypes between healthy human individuals. Generated by immunoSEQ multiplex PCR, the TCRdb table keeps only in-frame clones and is missing some. The sample has under 700,000 clones, about 95% seen once. As defined, naive CD8 cells were CD45RO-negative and positively selected for CCR7, with terminally differentiated effector memory CD45RA+ cells excluded. The specimen was naive CD8+ T cells sorted from blood. These receptors were taken from a woman in her thirties in good health.

The gene calls are TRBV28 and TRBJ2-1; 7 nucleotides agree with TRBD2. V was pared by 4 bases and J by 1 base, with 13 bases of the junction left unmatched. The CDR3 is made up of 18 amino acids. Germline CDR1 reads MDHEN; CDR2 reads SYDVKM. The CDR3 protein is CASSSPSGPLRSYNEQFF. CDR3 DNA: TGTGCCAGCAGTTCACCTAGCGGTCCACTTAGGTCCTACAATGAGCAGTTCTTC. Filled out from reference TRBV28 and TRBJ2-1, the complete variable domain reads DVKVTQSSRYLVKRTGEKVFLECVQDMDHENMFWYRQDPGLGLRLIYFSYDVKMKEKGDIPEGYSVSREKKERFSLILESASTNQTSMYLCASSSPSGPLRSYNEQFFGPGTRLTVL.

The chain joins TRBV18 to TRBJ2-2, with D tentatively TRBD2 (6 bases). This CDR3 is built from 18 residues. Deletions cut 8 bases from V and 4 bases from J, with 26 bases between. Per the germline V gene, CDR1 is KGHSH and CDR2 is LQKENI. The CDR3 DNA is TGTGCCAGCAACACCGGATCAAGGCGGGATATCGCCACCGGGGAGCTGTTTTTT. Translating gives CASNTGSRRDIATGELFF. Filled out from reference TRBV18 and TRBJ2-2, the complete variable domain reads NAGVMQNPRHLVRRRGQEARLRCSPMKGHSHVYWYRQLPEEGLKFMVYLQKENIIDESGMPKERFSAEFPKEGPSILRIQQVVRGDSAAYFCASNTGSRRDIATGELFFGEGSRLTVL.

The chain has TRBV7-9 and TRBJ2-6, with 7 bases matching TRBD2. Germline values: CDR1 SEHNR, CDR2 FQNEAQ (reference sequence). Unmatched junction bases numbered 1, after V lost 5 bases and J lost 0 bases. There are 15 residues in the CDR3. This CDR3 reads CASSPGGSGANVLTF. CDR3 in DNA: TGTGCCAGCAGCCCGGGGGGCTCTGGGGCCAACGTCCTGACTTTC.

The gene calls are TRBV28 and TRBJ2-4; 12 positions agree with TRBD2. With V trimmed by 4 bases and J by 1 base, 14 bases remained unmatched. Per the germline V gene, CDR1 is MDHEN and CDR2 is SYDVKM. This CDR3 region has 20 residues. CDR3 DNA sequence: TGTGCCAGCAGTTACTCGGGACTAGCGGGCCTCCAGCGGGCCAAAAACATTCAGTACTTC. It codes for CASSYSGLAGLQRAKNIQYF.

The rearrangement links TRBV29-1 to TRBJ2-1; the D gene is possibly TRBD2 (6 bases). In germline, CDR1 is SQVTM, CDR2 ANQGSEA. CDR3 length: 13 residues. The V end was cut by 8 bases, the J end by 6 bases, with 17 bases between. The DNA of the CDR3 is TGCAGCAAGTGGGACGGACTACGCAATGAGCAGTTCTTC. Protein: CSKWDGLRNEQFF.

The V gene is TRBV27, the J gene TRBJ2-7; 8 bases map to TRBD2. Per the germline V gene, CDR1 is MNHEY and CDR2 is SMNVEV (reference sequence). The CDR3 runs to 16 residues. V was pared by 0 bases and J by 2 bases, with 6 bases of the junction left unmatched. In nucleotides, the CDR3 is TGTGCCAGCAGTTTATCCGGGGGGGAAAAGACCTACGAGCAGTACTTC. Translated, it gives CASSLSGGEKTYEQYF.

V is TRBV28 and J is TRBJ2-3, with 9 bases lining up with TRBD2. Looked up from germline, CDR1 is MDHEN and CDR2 is SYDVKM. The V and J ends lost 4 bases and 3 bases, in that order; junction bases with no gene match: 2. This CDR3 has 14 amino acids. DNA of the CDR3: TGTGCCAGCAGTTCGACTAGCGGAACAGATACGCAGTATTTT. Translating gives CASSSTSGTDTQYF.

The rearrangement uses TRBV27 and TRBJ2-7, with a possible D match to TRBD1 (6 bases). Germline loops: CDR1 MNHEY, CDR2 SMNVEV (reference sequence). The CDR3 consists of 15 residues. V was trimmed by 6 bases and J by 0 bases, leaving 15 bases between them. The CDR3 nucleotides are TGTGCCAGCAGCCATGACAGGCCTAGCTCCTACGAGCAGTACTTC. It is translated as CASSHDRPSSYEQYF.

This clone appeared a single time. V usage is TRBV6-6 and J usage is TRBJ1-4, with D tentatively TRBD1 (5 bases). Germline V CDR1 and CDR2: MNHNY, SVGAGI (reference sequence). There are 15 residues in the CDR3. Trimming pared 0 bases from V and 6 bases from J, leaving 11 bases between. The DNA of the CDR3 is TGTGCCAGCAGTTACTCGAGGCAGGGTGATGAAAAACTGTTTTTT. This translates into CASSYSRQGDEKLFF.

This rearrangement joins TRBV27 to TRBJ2-1; perhaps TRBD2 as D (6 bases). CDR1 and CDR2 (germline): MNHEY, SMNVEV (reference sequence). Between the trimmed V and J ends, which lost 6 bases and 3 bases, there was a span of 12 bases. The CDR3 is made up of 14 amino acids. This chain's CDR3 is CASRMGLLYNEQFF. CDR3 DNA sequence: TGTGCCAGCAGGATGGGACTCCTCTACAATGAGCAGTTCTTC.

In this sample, this clone turned up once. One end of the junction is discordant with germline, which a read error may explain. Additional DNA sequences in this sample encode the identical CDR3. V gene TRBV19 combines with J gene TRBJ2-7; tentative D call: TRBD2 (6 bases). The CDR3 length is 12 residues. Germline-derived CDR1 and CDR2 are LNHDA and SQIVND (reference sequence). The DNA of the CDR3 is TGTGCCAGCAGTAGCGGCTCCTACGAGCAGTACTTC. The encoded protein is CASSSGSYEQYF.

The gene calls are TRBV6-1 and TRBJ2-3, with unresolved D. Trimming pared 0 bases from V and 4 bases from J, leaving 8 bases between. Germline V gene lookup returns CDR1 MNHNS and CDR2 SASEGT. This CDR3 is 14 amino acids long. The CDR3 DNA is TGTGCCAGCAGTGAAGCACTCGAGGCAGATACGCAGTATTTT. Translation gives CASSEALEADTQYF.

The sample holds one count of this clone. The chain employs TRBV10-3 and TRBJ1-5, with D uncertain. The CDR3 is 15 residues long. The V end lost 2 bases, the J end lost 6 bases, and 14 bases lay between the germline ends. CDR1 and CDR2 from the germline V gene are ENHRY and SYGVKD. The CDR3 bases are TGTGCCATCAGTGAGGACGGGTTCATAATTCAGCCCCAGCATTTT. This codes for CAISEDGFIIQPQHF.

The V and J genes are TRBV13 and TRBJ1-1; weak D call: TRBD1 (5 bases). This CDR3 spans 14 amino acids. Germline values: CDR1 PRHDT, CDR2 FYEKMQ (reference sequence). The V and J ends lost 7 bases and 0 bases respectively, with 12 bases between them. CDR3 in DNA: TGTGCCAGCACCCTAGAGGGGATGAACACTGAAGCTTTCTTT. Amino acids: CASTLEGMNTEAFF.

The rearrangement links TRBV5-1 to TRBJ1-5, with D tentatively TRBD1 (5 bases). Per germline, CDR1 SGHRS and CDR2 YFSETQ. Trimming stripped 0 bases from V and 6 bases from J, with 13 bases between. The CDR3 has 15 amino acids. Written as DNA, the CDR3 is TGCGCCAGCAGCTTGGATCGCAGGGCTGGTCAGCCCCAGCATTTT. Translation: CASSLDRRAGQPQHF.

The gene calls are TRBV5-8 and TRBJ1-2; D call uncertain. Germline V gene data show CDR1 as SGHTS and CDR2 as YDEGEE. Trimming took 4 bases from V and 3 from J, leaving 16 bases between them. The CDR3 loop spans 15 amino acids. This CDR3 reads CASSTVLILDYGYTF. The CDR3 nucleotides are TGTGCCAGCAGCACAGTACTCATCCTTGACTATGGCTACACCTTC.

The V gene is TRBV5-1, the J gene TRBJ2-1; 7 nucleotides agree with TRBD2. Germline CDR1 is SGHRS and CDR2 is YFSETQ. This CDR3 region has 19 residues. V lost 0 bases, J lost 0 bases, and 12 bases stayed unmatched. CDR3 sequence (DNA): TGCGCCAGCAGCTTGGCAACCATGACTAGCCGTTACTCCTACAATGAGCAGTTCTTC. Its protein product is CASSLATMTSRYSYNEQFF.

The chain couples TRBV19 to TRBJ2-1, with 7 bases fitting TRBD2. CDR1 is LNHDA, CDR2 SQIVND, per germline (reference sequence). The CDR3 is made up of 15 amino acids. V trimming: 3 bases; J trimming: 7 bases; junction bases outside the gene matches: 9. The CDR3 loop is CASSIWAGAVNEQFF. The CDR3 DNA is TGTGCCAGTAGTATCTGGGCGGGAGCAGTGAATGAGCAGTTCTTC.